This record concerns one T cell receptor (beta chain) sequence. V lost 0 bases and J lost 1, with 15 bases in between. CDR1 is DFQATT and CDR2 is SNEGSKA in the germline V gene (reference sequence). The CDR3 has 16 amino acids. A J-beta primer mix and a sample-barcoded 5' primer were used in a second PCR of about 7 to 12 cycles. A single record per CDR3 protein comes from TCRdb applying MiXCR to the 5' RACE reads. The sample lists around 1,000,000 distinct CDR3 sequences, almost 25% occurring once. This specimen belongs to a study of blood T cells in healthy people across ages. As for the study in general: Using template switching, researchers captured about one barcoded beta molecule for each two T cells.

This sample also appeared in a second study, on T cells of mothers and their children. That work contributes: Sample barcodes and 2-4 random nucleotides were added by the M1S primer of the second PCR.

The rearrangement uses TRBV20-1 and TRBJ1-1, with D possibly TRBD1 on 5 matching bases. Material: blood. The TCR sequence derives from a girl aged 2 to 9 in good health. The CDR3 loop reads CSARDGVGGANTEAFF. DNA of the CDR3: TGCAGTGCTAGAGATGGGGTCGGGGGTGCGAACACTGAAGCTTTCTTT.